The subject of this entry is one TCR beta chain. Its binding antigen is unknown. No base qualities exist here, and no much larger clone lies one base off it. The data derive from a study of blood T cell repertoires in COVID-19 (dated by TCRdb to the early 2020s). In terms of the full investigation: Samples covering the acute and convalescent phases of COVID-19 were provided by collaborators in the United States, Italy and Spain. The prospective study material was composed of cDNA or gDNA derived from T cells, B-cell-depleted T cells, or PBMCs. The dataset comprised deeply sampled blood TCRbeta repertoires from subjects exposed to, actively infected with, or recovered from COVID-19. A freely available public database, intended as a resource for researchers studying the immune response to SARS-CoV-2, is where the repertoires were released. The samples were drawn from two sources: the first 160 participants of the ongoing ImmuneRACE study, and 1,254 subjects contributed by 6 global collaborators. A de-identified subject ID, COVID-19 status, age in years and sex were almost always included in the sample metadata. Where HLA class I and class II types were available, the types were taken from metadata supplied by the sample provider, not from assay-based typing. Results and caveats for the whole study, not just this receptor: How much clinical and demographic metadata was included differed by source and by participant, and the metadata was provided uncurated.

The collaborating institutions used their own protocols to collect whole blood in K2EDTA tubes. Collaborator samples were shipped for TCRbeta analysis as frozen whole blood, isolated PBMCs, or DNA extracted from either sample type. The junction shows trimming of 8 bases on V and 4 bases on J, and the gene matches do not reach 34 bases of it. Taken from the germline V gene (reference sequence), the CDR1 and CDR2 loops are MNHNY and SVGAGI. Counted from cysteine to phenylalanine, this CDR3 has 23 amino acids. CDR3 DNA is the only sequence kept; it has 69 bases, read in frame from the first base. TCRbeta CDR3 regions were amplified from genomic DNA by means of the immunoSEQ Assay, a bias-controlled multiplex PCR. The study's own analysis went as follows. The number of nucleated cells in each sample was estimated by amplification of reference gene primers within the assay. Sequence reads were collapsed and filtered to measure the absolute abundance of every unique TCRbeta CDR3 rearrangement. For each sample, productive Simpson clonality was calculated as the square root of Simpson's diversity index across productive rearrangements. What TCRdb holds here is the immuneACCESS table cut down to in-frame rearrangements. Part of the clones is not present; checked against another copy, under half of the missing clones reflect an unresolved V gene, and the others are unexplained. The DNA was the basis for D and trimming; V, J and clone size are from that table. For this sample there are some 280,000 clones; about nine tenths appear just once. In total, the top ten clones hold under 15% of the sample.

The sequence was collected from a woman aged 60-75 years with acute or convalescent COVID-19. The sample was peripheral blood. Recombination linked TRBV6-6 to TRBJ2-1; 8 bases in between match TRBD1. The bases are TGTGCCAGCCGTCCCGGGACAGGCACCCCTATAGCATCAATCACCATGAAATACAATGAGCAGTTCTTC. Translated, this gives CASRPGTGTPIASITMKYNEQFF.